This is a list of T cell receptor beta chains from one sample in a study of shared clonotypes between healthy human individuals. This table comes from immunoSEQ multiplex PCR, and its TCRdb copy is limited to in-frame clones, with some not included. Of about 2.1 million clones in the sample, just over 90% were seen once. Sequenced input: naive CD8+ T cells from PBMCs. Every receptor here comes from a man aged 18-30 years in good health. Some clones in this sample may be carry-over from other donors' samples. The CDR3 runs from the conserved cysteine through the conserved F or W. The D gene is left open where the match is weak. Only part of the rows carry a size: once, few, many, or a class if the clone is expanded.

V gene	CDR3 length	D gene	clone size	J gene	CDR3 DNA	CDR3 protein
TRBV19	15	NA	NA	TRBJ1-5	TGTGCCAGTAGTATAGATTTTTCACCAGGGCAGCCCCAGCATTTT	CASSIDFSPGQPQHF
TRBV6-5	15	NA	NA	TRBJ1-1	TGTGCCAGCAGTTACTCCATGAGTCGCAGCACTGAAGCTTTCTTT	CASSYSMSRSTEAFF
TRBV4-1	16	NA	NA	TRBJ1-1	TGCGCCAGCAGCCCGGACAAGTCATACATGAACACTGAAGCTTTCTTT	CASSPDKSYMNTEAFF
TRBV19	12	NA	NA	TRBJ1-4	TGTGCCAGTAGTAAGTTTAATGAAAAACTGTTTTTT	CASSKFNEKLFF
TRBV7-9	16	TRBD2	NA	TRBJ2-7	TGTGCCAGCAGCCACGTCGGGCTAGCGGGGCGGGACGAGCAGTACTTC	CASSHVGLAGRDEQYF
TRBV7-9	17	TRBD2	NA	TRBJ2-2	TGTGCCAGCAGCCACTATGGGGACTACAAATACACCGGGGAGCTGTTTTTT	CASSHYGDYKYTGELFF
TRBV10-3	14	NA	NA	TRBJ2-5	TGTGCCATCAGGGGGGACACGATTCAAGAGACCCAGTACTTC	CAIRGDTIQETQYF
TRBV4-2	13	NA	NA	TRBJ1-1	TGTGCCAGCAGCTTCCCCGGGGACACTGAAGCTTTCTTT	CASSFPGDTEAFF
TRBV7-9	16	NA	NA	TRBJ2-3	TGTGCCAGCAGCTTATCACCCTCTAGAGCCACAGATACGCAGTATTTT	CASSLSPSRATDTQYF
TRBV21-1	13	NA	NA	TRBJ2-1	TGTGCCAGCAGCAAAGAAAGAGATAATGAGCAGTTCTTC	CASSKERDNEQFF
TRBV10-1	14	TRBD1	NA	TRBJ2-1	TGCGCCAGCAGTGTGGACAGGGATTACAATGAGCAGTTCTTC	CASSVDRDYNEQFF
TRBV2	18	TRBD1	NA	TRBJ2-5	TGTGCCAGCAGTGAACCAGGACAGGGGGCCCTGGTCCAAGAGACCCAGTACTTC	CASSEPGQGALVQETQYF
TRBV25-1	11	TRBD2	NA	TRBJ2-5	TGTGCCAGCACGGGGGGAGAGACCCAGTACTTC	CASTGGETQYF
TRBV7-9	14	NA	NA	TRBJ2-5	TGTGCCAGCAGCCCGAACACGGGAGCGGAGACCCAGTACTTC	CASSPNTGAETQYF
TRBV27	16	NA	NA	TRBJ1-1	TGTGCCAGCAGTATCCGACAGAGTCGAATGAACACTGAAGCTTTCTTT	CASSIRQSRMNTEAFF
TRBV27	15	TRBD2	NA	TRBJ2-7	TGTGCCAGCAGTTTAGCTCTAGCGGGATATAGCGAGCAGTACTTC	CASSLALAGYSEQYF
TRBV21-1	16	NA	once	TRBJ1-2	TGTGCCAGCAGCTCCAGGAGGGGGGAGGCTAACTATGGCTACACCTTC	CASSSRRGEANYGYTF
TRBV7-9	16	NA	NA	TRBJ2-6	TGTGCCAGCAGCCCTCGACGTCTCTCTGGGGCCAACGTCCTGACTTTC	CASSPRRLSGANVLTF
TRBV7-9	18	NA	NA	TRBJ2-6	TGTGCCAGCAGCTCCCCCCGGGGACAACACTCTGGGGCCAACGTCCTGACTTTC	CASSSPRGQHSGANVLTF
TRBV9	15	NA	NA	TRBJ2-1	TGTGCCAGCAGCGTACCCCAAACCGGGTACAATGAGCAGTTCTTC	CASSVPQTGYNEQFF
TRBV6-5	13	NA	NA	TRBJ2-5	TGTGCCAGCAGTTACAATCGGGTGGAGACCCAGTACTTC	CASSYNRVETQYF
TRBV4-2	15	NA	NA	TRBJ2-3	TGTGCCAGCAGCCATAACAGGAGATGGACAGATACGCAGTATTTT	CASSHNRRWTDTQYF
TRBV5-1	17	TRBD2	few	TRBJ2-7	TGCGCCAGCAGCTTGGGACTAGCGGCCGCCGGGGGCAACGAGCAGTACTTC	CASSLGLAAAGGNEQYF
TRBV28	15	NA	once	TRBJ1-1	TGTGCCAGCAGTTTATTTTCAGGGAGGAACACTGAAGCTTTCTTT	CASSLFSGRNTEAFF
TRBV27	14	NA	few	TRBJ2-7	TGTGCCAGCAGTTTAGCCGGGACATACTACGAGCAGTACTTC	CASSLAGTYYEQYF
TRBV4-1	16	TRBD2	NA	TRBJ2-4	TGCGCCAGCAGCCAAGAGCTAGCGGGGTACAAAAACATTCAGTACTTC	CASSQELAGYKNIQYF
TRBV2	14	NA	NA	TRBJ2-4	TGTGCCAGCAGTGAGGCGACTAGAGAAAACATTCAGTACTTC	CASSEATRENIQYF
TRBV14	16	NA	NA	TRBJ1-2	TGTGCCAGCAGCCACTCGGACAGACCTCTTAACTATGGCTACACCTTC	CASSHSDRPLNYGYTF
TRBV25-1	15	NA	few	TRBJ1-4	TGTGCCAGCAGTGAATGGGGGAGCTCCGATGAAAAACTGTTTTTT	CASSEWGSSDEKLFF
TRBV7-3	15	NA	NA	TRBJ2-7	TGTGCCAGCAGCTTATTGGCGGGTCCAGGCTACGAGCAGTACTTC	CASSLLAGPGYEQYF
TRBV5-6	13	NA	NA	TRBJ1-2	TGTGCCAGCAGCGGGCAGGGAGGCTATGGCTACACCTTC	CASSGQGGYGYTF
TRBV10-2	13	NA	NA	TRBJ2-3	TGCGCCAGCAGTGAAGGGTATGCAGATACGCAGTATTTT	CASSEGYADTQYF
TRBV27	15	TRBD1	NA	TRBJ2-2	TGTGCCAGCAGTCCGAGGACAGGGGGTACCGGGGAGCTGTTTTTT	CASSPRTGGTGELFF
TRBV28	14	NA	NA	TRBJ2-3	TGTGCCAGCAGCCTTACTCTAGGGGCAGATACGCAGTATTTT	CASSLTLGADTQYF
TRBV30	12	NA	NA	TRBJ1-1	TGTGCCTGGAGCTTCCTGAACACTGAAGCTTTCTTT	CAWSFLNTEAFF
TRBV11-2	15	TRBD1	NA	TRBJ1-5	TGTGCCAGCAGCTTGTACAGGGGGACCAATCAGCCCCAGCATTTT	CASSLYRGTNQPQHF
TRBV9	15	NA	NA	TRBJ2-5	TGTGCCAGCAGCGTACTCGGACGGATCCAAGAGACCCAGTACTTC	CASSVLGRIQETQYF
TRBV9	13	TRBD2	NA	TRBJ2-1	TGTGCCAGCAGCGTAGCGGGAGGCAATGAGCAGTTCTTC	CASSVAGGNEQFF
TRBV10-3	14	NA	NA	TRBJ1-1	TGTGCCATCAGTGATTCTTTCACGAACACTGAAGCTTTCTTT	CAISDSFTNTEAFF
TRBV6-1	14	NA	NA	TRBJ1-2	TGTGCCAGCAGTCCCCCAAGGACAAGCTATGGCTACACCTTC	CASSPPRTSYGYTF
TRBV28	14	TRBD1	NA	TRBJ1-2	TGTGCCAGCAGTTTACACCAAGACAGGGATGGCTACACCTTC	CASSLHQDRDGYTF
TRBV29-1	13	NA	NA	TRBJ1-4	TGCAGCGTGCGGGCGACAGGTTGGGAAAAACTGTTTTTT	CSVRATGWEKLFF
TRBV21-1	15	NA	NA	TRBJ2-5	TGTGCCAGCCTGCTGGGACAGCTAAACATAGAGACCCAGTACTTC	CASLLGQLNIETQYF
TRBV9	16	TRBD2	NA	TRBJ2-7	TGTGCCAGCAGCCCGCGGGCTAGCGGGACCCTCATCGAGCAGTACTTC	CASSPRASGTLIEQYF
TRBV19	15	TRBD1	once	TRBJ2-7	TGTGCCAGTAGTGCGTCCGGGACAGGGACCTACGAGCAGTACTTC	CASSASGTGTYEQYF
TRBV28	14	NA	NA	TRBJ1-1	TGTGCCAGCAGCACGGGACCCATGGGCACTGAAGCTTTCTTT	CASSTGPMGTEAFF
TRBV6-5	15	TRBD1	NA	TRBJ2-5	TGTGCCAGCAGTCCGGGACAGGGTTTGATGGAGACCCAGTACTTC	CASSPGQGLMETQYF
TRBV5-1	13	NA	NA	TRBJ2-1	TGCGCCAGCGCGGGTACGAGGCCAGATGAGCAGTTCTTC	CASAGTRPDEQFF
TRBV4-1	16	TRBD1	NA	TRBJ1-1	TGCGCCAGCAGCCAGAGAGGGACAGGGCGAGTCACTGAAGCTTTCTTT	CASSQRGTGRVTEAFF
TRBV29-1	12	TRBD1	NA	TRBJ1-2	TGCAGCGTTGCAGGGGGCGACTATGGCTACACCTTC	CSVAGGDYGYTF